The clone carrying this T cell receptor (beta chain) has more than one count but fewer than ten. MiXCR, applied by TCRdb to the 5' RACE reads, yields one record per CDR3 protein. The sample consists of over 100,000 distinct CDR3 sequences, roughly 6.6% of them appearing once. The sample is drawn from a study of CD8 T cells in ankylosing spondylitis. The CDR3 totals 15 residues. CDR1 and CDR2 from the germline V gene are KGHSH and LQKENI. J gave up 4 bases and V 2 bases, and 4 bases lay outside the gene matches. The TCR originated in a male donor with ankylosing spondylitis or in good health (not recorded which). The genes are TRBV18 and TRBJ2-1; 8 bases are shared with TRBD1. The sequenced material came from blood, either unsorted or a sorted T cell fraction (not recorded which). CDR3 nucleotides: TGTGCCAGCTCACCAGGGACAGGAGAATACAATGAGCAGTTCTTC. Protein sequence: CASSPGTGEYNEQFF.